Following are 20 T cell receptor beta chains from one sample sequenced in a study of cytomegalovirus exposure and HLA in healthy donors (dated by TCRdb to the late 2010s). Library creation used the immunoSEQ multiplex PCR assay. A mixture of 60 forward primers for TCR Vbeta segments and 13 reverse primers for TCR Jbeta segments was used in the multiplex PCR. Held by TCRdb, this immuneACCESS table contains in-frame sequences only and omits some clones. Under half of the omission traces to an unresolved V gene where checked; the cause of the rest is unknown. Present in this sample are 75,000 to 100,000 clones, around 8% of which were seen just once. The ten largest clones add up to over 2% of the sample. Sequencing was performed on PBMCs. Receptor source: a middle-aged man in good health and CMV-seronegative.

This rearrangement joins TRBV5-1 to TRBJ2-5; D unresolved. CDR3 length: 12 amino acids. Trimming cost V 2 bases and J 2 bases, with 4 bases left between them. The germline V gene encodes CDR1 SGHRS and CDR2 YFSETQ. In DNA form, the CDR3 reads TGCGCCAGCAGCTTCCCACAAGAGACCCAGTACTTC. It encodes CASSFPQETQYF.

This clone showed up just a few times. The rearrangement links TRBV25-1 to TRBJ2-7, with TRBD2 matching 10 bases. V trimming: 2 bases; J trimming: 7 bases; junction bases outside the gene matches: 11. CDR1 MGHDK and CDR2 SYGVNS come from the germline V gene. This CDR3 spans 16 amino acids. The CDR3 region has the DNA TGTGCCAGCAGTGAAGGAGCGGGAGGGCCCCGCGGGGAGCAGTACTTC. Its protein is CASSEGAGGPRGEQYF.

There are a few counts of this clone. The chain has TRBV28 and TRBJ1-3; weak D call: TRBD1 (6 bases). The CDR3 is made up of 13 amino acids. Trimming took 6 bases from V and 8 from J, leaving 14 bases between them. Germline V gene data show CDR1 as MDHEN and CDR2 as SYDVKM. CDR3 amino acids: CASRWDTWDTIYF. In DNA, the CDR3 is TGTGCCAGCAGATGGGACACCTGGGACACCATATATTTT.

A note on this clone: A read error may account for a junction end that differs from germline. The chain joins TRBV6-1 to TRBJ1-2, with TRBD1 matching 7 bases. The CDR3 sequence is 11 residues long. Germline CDR1 and CDR2: MNHNS and SASEGT. CDR3 bases: TGTGCCAGCAGTGAAGTAGGGGGCTGCACCTTC. This sequence encodes CASSEVGGCTF.

The gene calls are TRBV7-6 and TRBJ2-5, with 10 bases fitting TRBD2. The CDR3 spans 15 residues. Germline V gene lookup returns CDR1 SGHVS and CDR2 FNYEAQ. V gave up 5 bases and J gave up 4 bases; unmatched junction bases: 7. CDR3 protein: CASSLGAGGRETQYF. The CDR3 DNA follows: TGTGCCAGCAGCCTCGGAGCGGGAGGGAGAGAGACCCAGTACTTC.

The chain combines TRBV6-4 with TRBJ2-2; D is possibly TRBD1 (5 bases). Trimming took off 8 bases at V and 1 base at J, with 8 bases between the two ends. Germline CDR1 is MRHNA and CDR2 is SNTAGT. This CDR3 is 13 amino acids long. CDR3 in amino acids: CASAQGNTGELFF. In nucleotides, the CDR3 is TGTGCCAGCGCTCAGGGGAACACCGGGGAGCTGTTTTTT.

V is TRBV5-6 and J is TRBJ2-7, with 8 bases aligning to TRBD2. V was clipped by 2 bases and J by 4 bases; unmatched bases: 8. This CDR3 region has 15 residues. Germline V gives CDR1 SGHDT, CDR2 YYEEEE. CDR3 residues: CASSFGGGGPYEQYF. In nucleotides, the CDR3 is TGTGCCAGCAGCTTCGGGGGGGGCGGCCCATACGAGCAGTACTTC.

This clone was observed a few times. This sequence joins TRBV7-9 and TRBJ2-2; TRBD1 might be the D (6 bases). The germline V gene has CDR1 SEHNR and CDR2 FQNEAQ (reference sequence). This CDR3 has 15 residues. V was clipped by 3 bases and J by 4 bases, with 12 bases between them. The CDR3 bases are TGTGCCAGCAGCTTCCAGGGGACGACCACCGGGGAGCTGTTTTTT. This gives the protein CASSFQGTTTGELFF.

In its sample, this clone was seen a few times. V and J are TRBV28 and TRBJ2-3; TRBD2 matches 7 bases. This CDR3 spans 16 amino acids. The V and J ends lost 2 bases and 1 base, in that order; junction bases with no gene match: 6. The V gene's germline CDR1 is MDHEN and CDR2 SYDVKM. The CDR3 is CASSLEAGVGTDTQYF. The CDR3 region has the DNA TGTGCCAGCAGTTTAGAGGCGGGAGTGGGCACAGATACGCAGTATTTT.

The chain links TRBV19 to TRBJ1-2; D possibly corresponds to TRBD1 (5 bases). The germline V gene has CDR1 LNHDA and CDR2 SQIVND (reference sequence). V was cut by 0 bases and J by 4 bases, with 15 bases left in between. The CDR3 is 16 amino acids. Here the CDR3 DNA reads TGTGCCAGTAGTATAGATCAAGGAGCCACAGGCTATGGCTACACCTTC. Amino acid sequence: CASSIDQGATGYGYTF.

The rearrangement joins TRBV5-4 to TRBJ2-3; D is unresolved. V gave up 0 bases and J gave up 2 bases, with 7 bases separating them. The germline V gene encodes CDR1 SGHNT and CDR2 YYREEE (reference sequence). The CDR3 covers 14 residues. This CDR3 is CASSLDRSTDTQYF. CDR3 sequence (DNA): TGTGCCAGCAGCTTGGATCGTTCCACAGATACGCAGTATTTT.

The J gene is TRBJ2-5, the V gene TRBV6-6; D is undetermined. Germline values: CDR1 MNHNY, CDR2 SVGAGI (reference sequence). V dropped 9 bases and J dropped 4 bases, with 9 bases sitting between them. CDR3 length: 11 residues. DNA of the CDR3: TGTGCCAGTGGTGTCGGAGAGACCCAGTACTTC. Protein: CASGVGETQYF.

This clone turned up a few times. This chain uses TRBV5-5 with TRBJ1-2; 7 bases map to TRBD1. J gave up 8 bases and V 0 bases, and 13 bases lay outside the gene matches. Germline values: CDR1 SGHKS, CDR2 YYEKEE (reference sequence). This CDR3 has 16 amino acids. CDR3 sequence (DNA): TGTGCCAGCAGCTTGGCTGTAGGGACAGAGGTCGGAGGCTACACCTTC. It is translated as CASSLAVGTEVGGYTF.

This clone was seen only a few times. The sample holds other DNA sequences that translate to the same CDR3. The CDR3 sequence: CASSVGGPTGELFF. The CDR3 DNA reads as TGTGCCAGCAGCGTAGGGGGCCCCACCGGGGAGCTGTTTTTT. This sequence joins TRBV9 and TRBJ2-2; weak D call: TRBD1 (5 bases). From germline, CDR1 is SGDLS and CDR2 YYNGEE. The CDR3 extends over 14 amino acids. The germline V and J ends were trimmed by 0 bases and 4 bases, with 7 bases remaining between them.

The chain recombines TRBV7-9 with TRBJ1-6; tentatively, D is TRBD1 (5 bases). The CDR3 runs to 13 residues. Trimming stripped 2 bases from V and 14 bases from J, with 13 bases between. Germline V gives CDR1 SEHNR, CDR2 FQNEAQ (reference sequence). DNA for the CDR3: TGTGCCAGCAGCTTATTTCAGGGAACGGCCCTCCACTTT. Encoded protein: CASSLFQGTALHF.

This clone showed up just a few times. The chain recombines TRBV25-1 with TRBJ2-2, with 8 bases lining up with TRBD1. Trimming took 2 bases from V and 4 from J; bases not matched to a gene: 3. Germline V lookup: CDR1 MGHDK, CDR2 SYGVNS. The CDR3 has 15 amino acids. The DNA for the CDR3 is TGTGCCAGCAGTGAAACAGGGGGTTTCACCGGGGAGCTGTTTTTT. Translated: CASSETGGFTGELFF.

This clone was detected a few times. The genes are TRBV5-4 and TRBJ1-2, with 8 bases lining up with TRBD1. The CDR3 totals 15 residues. Trimming at V came to 1 base and at J to 6 bases, leaving 8 bases not matched to a gene. CDR1 is SGHNT and CDR2 is YYREEE in the germline V gene (reference sequence). CDR3: CASSLQAGGVNGYTF. The CDR3 DNA reads TGTGCCAGCAGCTTGCAGGCAGGGGGCGTTAATGGCTACACCTTC.

The chain has TRBV7-3 and TRBJ2-2, with 7 positions matching TRBD1. V dropped 0 bases and J dropped 1; count of bases not matched to a gene: 8. Germline values: CDR1 SGHTA, CDR2 FQGTGA. The CDR3 sequence is 18 residues long. The CDR3 DNA is TGTGCCAGCAGCTTAACAGGGGGCTCCCATTTGAACACCGGGGAGCTGTTTTTT. It is translated as CASSLTGGSHLNTGELFF.

This chain joins TRBV5-1 and TRBJ1-4; 9 bases align to TRBD1. The CDR3 contains 17 residues. After removal of 1 base from V and 4 bases from J, the junction contained 8 bases not matched to a gene. CDR1 is SGHRS and CDR2 is YFSETQ in the germline V gene. The CDR3 DNA follows: TGCGCCAGCAGCTTGAGATCAGGGACAGGGATTAATGAAAAACTGTTTTTT. Translating it yields CASSLRSGTGINEKLFF.

V and J are TRBV9 and TRBJ1-2, with 7 bases matching TRBD1. This CDR3 is 15 amino acids long. V lost 4 bases to trimming and J lost 4 bases; unmatched junction nucleotides: 10. The germline V gene has CDR1 SGDLS and CDR2 YYNGEE. The CDR3 DNA reads TGTGCCAGCAGCCCCCGGGACAGTGCGGGCTATGGCTACACCTTC. This translates into CASSPRDSAGYGYTF.